Each of the 13 T cell receptor beta chains below was sequenced from the same sample in a study of T cells after yellow fever vaccination. TCRdb reanalysed the 5' RACE reads using MiXCR and keeps one entry per CDR3 protein. The table lists some 500,000 distinct CDR3 sequences, 13% of them singletons, with about 14% in the top ten. Specimen: PBMCs, collected on the day of the yellow fever booster vaccination. These receptor sequences come from a young man who received the YFV17D yellow fever vaccine.

The chain is built from TRBV28 and TRBJ2-5; D is unresolved. The CDR3 is made up of 14 amino acids. V gave up 3 bases and J gave up 4 bases, with 12 bases separating them. Germline V gene sequence: CDR1 MDHEN, CDR2 SYDVKM. In DNA form, the CDR3 reads TGTGCCAGCAGTTTCGGATCTGTCCTAGAGACCCAGTACTTC. Amino acid sequence: CASSFGSVLETQYF.

The rearrangement links TRBV5-6 to TRBJ2-5; 9 bases align to TRBD1. Germline V lookup: CDR1 SGHDT, CDR2 YYEEEE. The CDR3 is 14 amino acids. With 5 bases clipped from V and 9 bases from J, the junction kept 11 bases outside the gene matches. The CDR3 reads CASRSGTGPLAQYF. DNA of the CDR3: TGTGCCAGCAGATCCGGGACAGGGCCTTTGGCCCAGTACTTC.

This clonotype was counted a few times. V and J are TRBV5-1 and TRBJ2-7; 11 nucleotides match TRBD1. The length of the CDR3 is 15 residues. J was trimmed by 5 bases and V by 2 bases; bases with no gene match: 6. Germline-derived CDR1 and CDR2 are SGHRS and YFSETQ. This CDR3 reads CASSFWTGGRNEQYF. For the CDR3, the DNA is TGCGCCAGCAGCTTCTGGACAGGGGGCAGGAACGAGCAGTACTTC.

This clonotype was observed a handful of times. V usage is TRBV7-9 and J usage is TRBJ2-1; D unclear. CDR1 SEHNR and CDR2 FQNEAQ come from the germline V gene (reference sequence). The V end lost 5 bases, the J end lost 2 bases, and 16 bases lay between the germline ends. The CDR3 length is 16 residues. The CDR3 reads CASSPRTQGPYNEQFF. The CDR3, as DNA: TGTGCCAGCAGCCCCAGGACCCAAGGGCCCTACAATGAGCAGTTCTTC.

The table lists this clonotype with a few counts. The J gene is TRBJ2-7, the V gene TRBV6-2 or TRBV6-3; perhaps D is TRBD1 or TRBD2 (5 bases each). V gave up 6 bases and J gave up 5 bases, with 17 bases separating them. CDR1 is MNHEY, CDR2 SVGEGT, per germline. The CDR3 is 14 residues long. The CDR3 sequence is CASRTGTFFDEQYF. The CDR3 DNA is TGTGCCAGCAGAACCGGGACCTTTTTCGACGAGCAGTACTTC.

This clonotype showed up many times. The chain has TRBV7-2 and TRBJ2-5, with D uncertain. The V gene lost 5 bases and the J gene lost 2 bases, with 18 bases spanning the gap. Per the germline V gene, CDR1 is SGHTA and CDR2 is FQGNSA. The CDR3 contains 16 residues. In DNA form, the CDR3 reads TGTGCCAGCAGCCATCCCCGGACGCCAACTCAAGAGACCCAGTACTTC. Amino acid sequence: CASSHPRTPTQETQYF.

This clonotype was counted only a few times. This chain uses TRBV10-1 with TRBJ1-1; tentatively, D is TRBD1 (6 bases). Germline V lookup: CDR1 WNHNN, CDR2 SYGVQD (reference sequence). The CDR3 contains 15 residues. Trimming stripped 9 bases from V and 5 bases from J, with 22 bases between. CDR3: CARQGRGARDTEAFF. In DNA, the CDR3 is TGCGCCAGGCAGGGAAGGGGGGCGCGAGATACTGAAGCTTTCTTT.

This clonotype was found many times. The chain carries TRBV3-1 and TRBJ2-3; 9 nucleotides line up with TRBD1. Germline V gene sequence: CDR1 LGHDT, CDR2 YNNKEL (reference sequence). The CDR3 runs to 18 residues. Trimming cost V 4 bases and J 0 bases; bases outside gene matches: 11. CDR3 DNA: TGTGCCAGCAGCCGTCGGGCAACAGGGGGCGGTAGCACAGATACGCAGTATTTT. The encoded protein is CASSRRATGGGSTDTQYF.

This clonotype was seen more than once but under ten times. The CDR3 is CSAPSSGRSYEQYF. The CDR3 bases are TGCAGTGCTCCCTCAAGCGGGAGGTCCTACGAGCAGTACTTC. The V call is TRBV20-1, the J call TRBJ2-7, with 9 bases lining up with TRBD2. From germline, CDR1 is DFQATT and CDR2 SNEGSKA (reference sequence). The CDR3 sequence is 14 residues long. J lost 1 base, V lost 5 bases, and 6 bases had no gene match.

The genes are TRBV5-1 and TRBJ2-1; tentative D call: TRBD1 (5 bases). Trimming took 0 bases from V and 8 from J, leaving 15 bases between them. Germline V CDR1 and CDR2: SGHRS, YFSETQ. The CDR3 sequence is 15 residues long. The CDR3: CASSLASGNMDEQFF. CDR3 coding DNA: TGCGCCAGCAGCTTGGCGTCAGGGAATATGGATGAGCAGTTCTTC.

The chain combines TRBV3-1 with TRBJ2-7, with 8 positions matching TRBD2. The ends lost 1 base at V and 2 bases at J; junction bases unmatched: 13. Germline V lookup: CDR1 LGHDT, CDR2 YNNKEL (reference sequence). The CDR3 totals 18 residues. CDR3 DNA: TGTGCCAGCAGCCAAGCCTTGCCGACCGGGACTAGTCCCTACGAGCAGTACTTC. This gives the protein CASSQALPTGTSPYEQYF.

This rearrangement joins TRBV7-9 to TRBJ2-2; D remains ambiguous. V was trimmed by 7 bases and J by 5 bases, leaving 14 bases between them. This CDR3 comprises 14 residues. Germline CDR1 is SEHNR and CDR2 is FQNEAQ (reference sequence). CDR3 protein: CASTIGLVTGELFF. CDR3 in DNA: TGTGCCAGCACCATAGGGCTTGTGACCGGGGAGCTGTTTTTT.

This clonotype came up a few times. The chain has TRBV12-3 or TRBV12-4 and TRBJ1-6; unclear D gene. CDR3 length equals 13 residues. V was trimmed by 6 bases and J by 7 bases, leaving 10 bases between them. The CDR3 DNA follows: TGTGCCAGCAGCTGGGAAGAGAATTCACCCCTCCACTTT. Protein product: CASSWEENSPLHF.